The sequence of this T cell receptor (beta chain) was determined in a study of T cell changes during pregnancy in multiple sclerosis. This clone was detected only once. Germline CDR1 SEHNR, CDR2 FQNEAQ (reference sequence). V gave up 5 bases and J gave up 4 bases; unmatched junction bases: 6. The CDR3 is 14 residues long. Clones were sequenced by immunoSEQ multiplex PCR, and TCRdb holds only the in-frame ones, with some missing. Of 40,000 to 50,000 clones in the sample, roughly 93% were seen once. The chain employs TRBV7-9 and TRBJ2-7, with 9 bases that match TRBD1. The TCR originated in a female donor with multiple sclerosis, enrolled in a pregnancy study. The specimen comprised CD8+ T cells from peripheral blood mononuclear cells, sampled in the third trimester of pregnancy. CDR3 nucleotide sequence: TGTGCCAGCAGCCCCGGACAGGGGTTTTACGAGCAGTACTTC. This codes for CASSPGQGFYEQYF.